This T cell receptor (beta chain) is from a study of cytomegalovirus exposure and HLA in healthy donors. Study observations and caveats: It was only CMV serostatus that was available as immune exposure information. Earlier analysis looked at TCR beta V segments, and most were productive about 90% or about 30% of the time. Later work found that TCR association rates differed between HLA loci; DRB1 had the most and HLA-C the fewest.

Use of 60 Vbeta and 13 Jbeta primers characterized the PCR. Clones were sequenced by immunoSEQ multiplex PCR, and TCRdb holds only the in-frame ones, with some missing. The profile shows some 130,000 clones, about 69% of them singletons. There are 14 residues in the CDR3. Germline assignment: CDR1 LGHNA and CDR2 YNFKEQ. V lost 4 bases to trimming and J lost 2 bases, with 10 bases between them. At the time of sampling, donors were nominally healthy, though unrecorded immune exposures were likely. In the case of this clone: Its antigen remains unknown.

This receptor was identified in a man aged 25 to 45 in good health and CMV-seronegative. The chain combines TRBV4-2 with TRBJ2-3; D may be TRBD1 (5 bases). Sequenced: PBMCs. CDR3 sequence reads: CASSLGGATDTQYF. Written as DNA, the CDR3 is TGTGCCAGCAGCCTAGGTGGGGCCACAGATACGCAGTATTTT.